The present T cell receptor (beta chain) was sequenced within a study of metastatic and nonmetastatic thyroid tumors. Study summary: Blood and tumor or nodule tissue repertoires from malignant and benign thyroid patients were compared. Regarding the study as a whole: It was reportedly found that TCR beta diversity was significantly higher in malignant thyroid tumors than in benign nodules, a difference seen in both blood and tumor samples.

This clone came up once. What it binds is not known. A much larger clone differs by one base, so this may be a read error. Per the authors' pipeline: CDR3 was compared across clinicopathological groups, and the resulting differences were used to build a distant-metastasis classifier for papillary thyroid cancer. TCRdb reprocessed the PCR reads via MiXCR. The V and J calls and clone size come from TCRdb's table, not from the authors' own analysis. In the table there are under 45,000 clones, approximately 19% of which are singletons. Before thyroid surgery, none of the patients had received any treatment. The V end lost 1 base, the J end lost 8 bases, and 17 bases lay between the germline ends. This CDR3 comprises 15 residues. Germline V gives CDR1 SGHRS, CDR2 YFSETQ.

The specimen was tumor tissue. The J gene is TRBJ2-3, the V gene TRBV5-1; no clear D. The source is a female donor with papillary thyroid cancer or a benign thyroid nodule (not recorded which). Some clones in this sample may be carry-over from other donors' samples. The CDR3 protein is CASSLSPALAGTQYF. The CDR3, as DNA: TGCGCCAGCAGCTTGTCCCCCGCGTTGGCAGGTACGCAGTATTTT.